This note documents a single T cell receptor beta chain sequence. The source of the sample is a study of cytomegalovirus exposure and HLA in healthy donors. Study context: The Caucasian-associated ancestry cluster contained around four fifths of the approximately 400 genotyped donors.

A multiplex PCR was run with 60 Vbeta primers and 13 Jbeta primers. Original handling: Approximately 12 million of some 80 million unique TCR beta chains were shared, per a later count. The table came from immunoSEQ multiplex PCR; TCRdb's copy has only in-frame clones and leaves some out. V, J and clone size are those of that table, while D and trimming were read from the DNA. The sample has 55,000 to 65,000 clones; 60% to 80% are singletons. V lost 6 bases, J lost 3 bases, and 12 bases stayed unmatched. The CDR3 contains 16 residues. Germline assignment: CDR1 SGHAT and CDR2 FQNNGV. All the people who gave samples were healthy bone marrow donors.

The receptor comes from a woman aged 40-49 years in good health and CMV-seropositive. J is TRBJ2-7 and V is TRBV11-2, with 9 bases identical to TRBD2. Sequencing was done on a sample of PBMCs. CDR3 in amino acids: CASRRILTSGGYEQYF. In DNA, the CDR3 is TGTGCCAGCAGACGGATTTTGACTAGCGGAGGCTACGAGCAGTACTTC.